The 14 T cell receptor beta chains reported below all come from one sample, sequenced in a study of T-cell reconstitution after alpha-beta-depleted transplantation in children. The TCRbeta library was prepared with unique molecular identifiers. Using its own MiXCR run on the PCR reads, TCRdb lists one record per CDR3 protein. The sample has about 490,000 distinct CDR3 sequences; 8% to 11% are singletons. Sequencing used PBMCs, obtained before TCRalphabeta/CD19-depleted stem cell transplant. These receptors came from a child between 2 and 9 years old with inherited bone marrow failure, due to receive a stem cell transplant.

At least ten counts were recorded for this clonotype. This chain connects TRBV30 to TRBJ2-2, with 8 bases lining up with TRBD1. Germline CDR1 GTSNPN, CDR2 SVGIG (reference sequence). Trimming removed 5 bases from V and 5 bases from J; junction bases left unmatched: 7. This CDR3 is built from 14 residues. DNA for the CDR3: TGTGCCTGGGGCAGGACAGGGTATACCGGGGAGCTGTTTTTT. Translating it yields CAWGRTGYTGELFF. Drawing the rest from reference TRBV30 and TRBJ2-2, the complete variable domain is SQTIHQWPATLVQPVGSPLSLECTVEGTSNPNLYWYRQAAGRGLQLLFYSVGIGQISSEVPQNLSASRPQDRQFILSSKKLLLSDSGFYLCAWGRTGYTGELFFGEGSRLTVL.

In its sample, this clonotype was seen a few times. The V call is TRBV20-1, the J call TRBJ2-3, with 14 bases aligning to TRBD2. J lost 4 bases, V lost 5 bases, and 14 bases had no gene match. The germline V gene encodes CDR1 DFQATT and CDR2 SNEGSKA (reference sequence). The CDR3 is 18 residues long. CDR3 bases: TGCAGTGCTTACGGGACCGCCGGGACTAGCGGGAGCCCAGATACGCAGTATTTT. Its translation: CSAYGTAGTSGSPDTQYF.

The sample holds many counts of this clonotype. The CDR3: CASSLGTANTGELFF. The CDR3 DNA reads as TGTGCCAGCAGCTTAGGGACGGCGAACACCGGGGAGCTGTTTTTT. The genes are TRBV7-9 and TRBJ2-2; D remains unclear. The CDR3 covers 15 residues. With 1 base removed from V and 0 bases from J, the gap between germline ends came to 6 bases. CDR1 is SEHNR and CDR2 is FQNEAQ in the germline V gene (reference sequence).

This clonotype came up many times. The V and J genes are TRBV24-1 and TRBJ2-1, with 10 bases that match TRBD2. After removal of 4 bases from V and 7 bases from J, the junction contained 6 bases not matched to a gene. This CDR3 contains 15 residues. CDR1 and CDR2 (germline): KGHDR, SFDVKD. CDR3 residues: CATSDPRTSGNEQFF. The CDR3 nucleotides are TGTGCCACCAGTGACCCAAGGACTAGCGGTAATGAGCAGTTCTTC.

This clonotype was recorded at least ten times. The chain is built from TRBV6-5 and TRBJ2-1, with 12 positions matching TRBD2. Germline loops: CDR1 MNHEY, CDR2 SVGAGI. The junction had 4 bases not matched to a gene; V was cut back by 4 bases and J by 0 bases. There are 17 residues in the CDR3. Here the CDR3 reads CASSWTSGASSYNEQFF. CDR3 nucleotide sequence: TGTGCCAGCAGTTGGACTAGCGGGGCCAGCTCCTACAATGAGCAGTTCTTC.

A single count supports this clonotype. A much larger clone differs from this one at a single base, so this may be a read error. V usage is TRBV27 and J usage is TRBJ2-1, with 7 bases matching TRBD2. The germline V gene has CDR1 MNHEY and CDR2 SMNVEV (reference sequence). The CDR3 contains 13 residues. DNA of the CDR3: TGTGCCAGCAGTTCGGGACTAAACCATGATCAGTTCTTC. It encodes CASSSGLNHDQFF.

The V gene is TRBV12-3 or TRBV12-4, the J gene TRBJ2-7; 9 bases agree with TRBD2. Germline trimming cut 3 bases from V and 7 bases from J; bases unmatched to any gene: 10. This CDR3 has 15 residues. This CDR3 is CASSFSLAGLYEQYF. As DNA, the CDR3 is TGTGCCAGCAGTTTTAGTCTAGCGGGACTTTATGAGCAGTACTTC.

This chain joins TRBV7-9 and TRBJ2-1, with 7 positions matching TRBD2. The CDR3 sequence is 17 residues long. From germline, CDR1 is SEHNR and CDR2 FQNEAQ (reference sequence). The V and J ends lost 0 bases and 5 bases, in that order; junction bases with no gene match: 10. The CDR3 sequence is CASSLALGGRSHNEQFF. The CDR3 region has the DNA TGTGCCAGCAGCTTAGCGCTCGGCGGGAGATCCCACAATGAGCAGTTCTTC. Based on the CDR3 plus reference TRBV7-9 and TRBJ2-1, the full variable domain is DTGVSQNPRHKITKRGQNVTFRCDPISEHNRLYWYRQTLGQGPEFLTYFQNEAQLEKSRLLSDRFSAERPKGSFSTLEIQRTEQGDSAMYLCASSLALGGRSHNEQFFGPGTRLTVL.

In its sample, this clonotype was seen many times. This sequence joins TRBV12-3 or TRBV12-4 and TRBJ2-2, with TRBD1 matching 9 bases. The CDR3 has 15 residues. The V segment lost 6 bases and the J segment 6 bases; nucleotides outside the gene matches: 8. CDR3 residues: CASRRTGETAGELFF. CDR3 in DNA: TGTGCCAGCAGAAGGACAGGGGAGACTGCCGGGGAGCTGTTTTTT.

V is TRBV20-1 and J is TRBJ2-3; 10 bases map to TRBD1. With V trimmed by 1 base and J by 1 base, 23 bases remained unmatched. The CDR3 is made up of 22 amino acids. Germline CDR1 is DFQATT and CDR2 is SNEGSKA (reference sequence). The CDR3 spells CSARAPLGDRGRGEGGTDTQYF. The CDR3, as DNA: TGCAGTGCTAGAGCCCCACTAGGCGACAGGGGGCGAGGTGAAGGGGGCACAGATACGCAGTATTTT.

This clonotype was observed at least ten times. The chain employs TRBV6-2 or TRBV6-3 and TRBJ2-2, with 7 bases identical to TRBD1. This CDR3 has 14 amino acids. The V segment lost 4 bases and the J segment 4 bases; nucleotides outside the gene matches: 3. Germline V lookup: CDR1 MNHEY, CDR2 SVGEGT. DNA for the CDR3: TGTGCCAGCAGTTCACAGGGGCGCACCGGGGAGCTGTTTTTT. Its translation is CASSSQGRTGELFF.

This clonotype has at least ten counts. The V gene is TRBV20-1, the J gene TRBJ2-1, with a tentative D call TRBD1 (5 bases). This CDR3 contains 15 residues. Trimming shortened V by 1 base and J by 4 bases, and 14 bases separated the two germline ends. Germline V gives CDR1 DFQATT, CDR2 SNEGSKA (reference sequence). CDR3 bases: TGCAGTGCTAGAGCTGAGCGACAGAGATACAATGAGCAGTTCTTC. Translation gives CSARAERQRYNEQFF.

This clonotype was seen ten or more times. This chain joins TRBV7-2 and TRBJ1-6; 10 nucleotides match TRBD1. CDR3 length: 15 residues. CDR1 is SGHTA, CDR2 FQGNSA, per germline. The trim removed 2 bases at V and 10 bases at J, leaving 5 bases unmatched. DNA of the CDR3: TGTGCCAGCAGCTTAACGGACAGGGGGGAGTCACCCCTCCACTTT. Translating it yields CASSLTDRGESPLHF.

This clonotype was seen at least ten times. V and J are TRBV6-2 or TRBV6-3 and TRBJ2-5; D not certain. The CDR3 has 12 residues. Trimming removed 5 bases at V and 5 bases at J, with 9 bases between. Germline assignment: CDR1 MNHEY and CDR2 SVGEGT. CDR3 loop: CASSPQWETQYF. DNA for the CDR3: TGTGCCAGCAGTCCACAATGGGAGACCCAGTACTTC.